This T cell receptor (beta chain) was profiled in a study of OX40 agonist ivuxolimab in advanced cancers. In the study overall: Dose-escalation cases comprised hepatocellular carcinoma, melanoma, renal cell or head and neck cancer. Study-level points and caveats: Some of the nonresponding patients also showed low levels of normalized T-cell clonal expansion.

The cohort excluded patients with autoimmune disease history or systemic immunosuppression. As for this clone: The antigen is undetermined.

The CDR3 has 14 amino acids. Germline lookup yields CDR1 MNHEY and CDR2 SVGAGI. The V gene lost 5 bases and the J gene lost 8 bases, with 15 bases spanning the gap. Generated by immunoSEQ multiplex PCR, the TCRdb table keeps only in-frame clones and is missing some. This table holds roughly 87,000 clones, about 90% found once. The TCR comes from an adult with an advanced solid tumor such as melanoma, head and neck, liver or kidney cancer. The chain is built from TRBV6-5 and TRBJ1-4, with D unclear. This specimen consisted of CD4+ or CD8+ T cells sorted from blood, obtained in a trial of the OX40 agonist ivuxolimab. CDR3 in amino acids: CASSPDLEEEKLFF. CDR3 DNA: TGTGCCAGCAGTCCGGACCTAGAGGAGGAAAAACTGTTTTTT.